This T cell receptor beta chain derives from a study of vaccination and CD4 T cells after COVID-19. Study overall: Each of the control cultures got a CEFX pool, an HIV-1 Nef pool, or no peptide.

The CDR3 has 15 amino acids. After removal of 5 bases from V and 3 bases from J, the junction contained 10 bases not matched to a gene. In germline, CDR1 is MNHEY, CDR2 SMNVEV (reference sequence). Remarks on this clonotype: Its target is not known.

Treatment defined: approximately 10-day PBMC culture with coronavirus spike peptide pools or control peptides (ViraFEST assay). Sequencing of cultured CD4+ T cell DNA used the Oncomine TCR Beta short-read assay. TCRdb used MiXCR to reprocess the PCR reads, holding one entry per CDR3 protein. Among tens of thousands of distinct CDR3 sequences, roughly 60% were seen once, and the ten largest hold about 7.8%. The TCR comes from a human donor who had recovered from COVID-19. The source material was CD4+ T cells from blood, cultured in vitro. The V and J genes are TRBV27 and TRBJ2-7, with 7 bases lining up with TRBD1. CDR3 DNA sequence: TGTGCCAGCAGTAATATGAGGGACAGCTACTACGAGCAGTACTTC. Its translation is CASSNMRDSYYEQYF.